The 13 T cell receptor beta chains listed next were all sequenced from one sample in a study of beta chain features in type 1 diabetes. General study points: For Type 1 diabetes patients, all four CD4+ subsets carried TCRB CDR3s that were moderately but significantly shorter.

For these TCRs, the target antigens are not known. Since all of the isolated RNA was reverse transcribed, expressed TCRB transcripts were what got sequenced. The data were produced by immunoSEQ multiplex PCR, yet TCRdb's version contains in-frame clones alone and is incomplete. The sample records hundreds of thousands of clones, around 15% being singletons. The source material was naive CD4+ T cells from blood. These receptors originate from a man between 18 and 35 years old with type 1 diabetes.

J is TRBJ2-5 and V is TRBV21-1; the D call of TRBD2 is as the table states it, not checked on the DNA. TRBV21-1 is assigned pseudogene status. The CDR3 sequence is 17 residues long. The CDR3 sequence is CASSKRSSGEYQETQYF. CDR3 sequence (DNA): TGTGCCAGCAGCAAAAGGAGTAGCGGGGAGTACCAAGAGACCCAGTACTTC.

For the CDR3, the DNA is TGCAGCGTGTCCGGGACACTACAAGGCACTGAAGCTTTCTTT. It is translated as CSVSGTLQGTEAFF. The chain employs TRBV29-1 and TRBJ1-1; a weak D match, TRBD1 (6 bases). The CDR3 contains 14 residues. V was shortened by 6 bases and J by 4 bases, with 18 bases between the two germline ends. Germline V gene sequence: CDR1 SQVTM, CDR2 ANQGSEA.

This clone has only a few counts. The gene calls are TRBV30 and TRBJ1-1; D unresolved. The CDR3 sequence is 16 residues long. V lost 0 bases to trimming and J lost 1 base, with 15 bases between them. CDR1 and CDR2 (germline): GTSNPN, SVGIG (reference sequence). The CDR3 reads CAWSVLGGGENTEAFF. CDR3 DNA sequence: TGTGCCTGGAGTGTACTCGGCGGCGGGGAGAACACTGAAGCTTTCTTT.

This clone appeared a single time. This chain uses TRBV7-9 with TRBJ1-2; the D is unclear. The V gene's germline CDR1 is SEHNR and CDR2 FQNEAQ (reference sequence). The CDR3 spans 13 residues. V shed 4 bases and J shed 8 bases, with 14 bases lying between them. The CDR3 loop is CASSSPPPGGYTF. CDR3 coding DNA: TGTGCCAGCAGCTCCCCTCCTCCGGGAGGCTACACCTTC.

Comment on this clone: An end of the junction does not agree with germline; a read error may underlie this. The V call is TRBV18, the J call TRBJ1-5, with 8 bases lining up with TRBD1. Germline CDR1 KGHSH, CDR2 LQKENI. The length of the CDR3 is 14 residues. The CDR3 region is CASSPQGEEQPQHF. In nucleotides, the CDR3 is TGTGCCAGCTCTCCACAGGGGGAAGAACAGCCCCAGCATTTT.

The chain employs TRBV7-2 and TRBJ2-7; TRBD1 matches 9 bases. With 4 bases clipped from V and 2 bases from J, the junction kept 3 bases outside the gene matches. This CDR3 comprises 14 residues. Germline CDR1 and CDR2: SGHTA and FQGNSA. The CDR3 reads CASSSDRGTYEQYF. In DNA, the CDR3 is TGTGCCAGCAGCTCGGACAGGGGAACCTACGAGCAGTACTTC.

As DNA, the CDR3 is TGTGCCAGCAGTTACCCCCAAGGGGACGAGCAGTACTTC. Residues: CASSYPQGDEQYF. The J gene is TRBJ2-7, the V gene TRBV6-6, with D possibly TRBD1 on 5 matching bases. CDR1 MNHNY and CDR2 SVGAGI come from the germline V gene (reference sequence). This CDR3 has 13 amino acids. V lost 2 bases to trimming and J lost 5 bases, with 10 bases between them.

This clone came up a few times. V gene TRBV30 combines with J gene TRBJ2-3, with 11 nucleotides matching TRBD2. Germline CDR1 GTSNPN, CDR2 SVGIG (reference sequence). The CDR3 length is 17 residues. V lost 1 base, J lost 2 bases, and 8 bases stayed unmatched. DNA of the CDR3: TGTGCCTGGAGTGCGGGGGGGACTAGCGGAATCACAGATACGCAGTATTTT. Its translation is CAWSAGGTSGITDTQYF. Variable domain in full (rest from reference TRBV30 and TRBJ2-3): SQTIHQWPATLVQPVGSPLSLECTVEGTSNPNLYWYRQAAGRGLQLLFYSVGIGQISSEVPQNLSASRPQDRQFILSSKKLLLSDSGFYLCAWSAGGTSGITDTQYFGPGTRLTVL.

In DNA form, the CDR3 reads TGTGCCATCAGGGAGCGGGCCGACTACGAGCAGTACTTC. Its protein is CAIRERADYEQYF. V usage is TRBV6-5 and J usage is TRBJ2-7, with a tentative D call TRBD2 (6 bases). Trimming cost V 10 bases and J 3 bases, with 16 bases left between them. This CDR3 contains 13 residues. Germline CDR1 MNHEY, CDR2 SVGAGI.

This clone was counted only a few times. The rearrangement links TRBV6-5 to TRBJ1-5; a weak D match, TRBD1 (5 bases). CDR3 length equals 16 residues. Trimming took off 1 base at V and 6 bases at J, with 16 bases between the two ends. The V gene's germline CDR1 is MNHEY and CDR2 SVGAGI. CDR3 nucleotides: TGTGCCAGCAGTTACTACCTTGACAGAAGGGCTCAGCCCCAGCATTTT. As protein: CASSYYLDRRAQPQHF.

Details on this clone: The same CDR3 also results from other DNA sequences found in this sample. The CDR3 protein is CASSFSGTQETQYF. CDR3 coding DNA: TGTGCCAGCAGCTTCTCCGGGACTCAAGAGACCCAGTACTTC. The gene calls are TRBV11-2 and TRBJ2-5, with D perhaps matching TRBD2 (6 bases). Germline assignment: CDR1 SGHAT and CDR2 FQNNGV. This CDR3 comprises 14 residues. With 3 bases removed from V and 2 bases from J, the gap between germline ends came to 10 bases.

The chain carries TRBV30 and TRBJ2-7, with a tentative D call TRBD2 (6 bases). CDR3 length equals 12 residues. V shed 6 bases and J shed 3 bases, with 12 bases lying between them. Per the germline V gene, CDR1 is GTSNPN and CDR2 is SVGIG (reference sequence). CDR3 sequence: CACGGSSYEQYF. The CDR3 DNA follows: TGTGCCTGTGGAGGGAGTAGCTACGAGCAGTACTTC. Using reference TRBV30 and TRBJ2-7 for the parts outside the CDR3, the full variable domain is SQTIHQWPATLVQPVGSPLSLECTVEGTSNPNLYWYRQAAGRGLQLLFYSVGIGQISSEVPQNLSASRPQDRQFILSSKKLLLSDSGFYLCACGGSSYEQYFGPGTRLTVT.

This clone was picked up a small number of times. This chain connects TRBV10-3 to TRBJ1-2; 8 nucleotides line up with TRBD1. The CDR3 is 13 residues long. V trimming: 6 bases; J trimming: 5 bases; junction bases outside the gene matches: 5. Germline CDR1 reads ENHRY; CDR2 reads SYGVKD. The CDR3 here is CAIRPGQVYGYTF. The CDR3 DNA is TGTGCCATCAGGCCGGGACAGGTTTATGGCTACACCTTC.